Below are 24 T cell receptor beta chains sequenced from a single sample in a study of cytomegalovirus exposure and HLA in healthy donors. The primer mix had 60 Vbeta and 13 Jbeta primers. Clones were read by immunoSEQ multiplex PCR, and TCRdb kept only the in-frame ones, dropping some. Recorded for this sample: more than 55,000 clones. The sequenced sample consisted of PBMCs. The receptor source for this set is a woman aged 40 to 55 in good health and CMV-seropositive.

The genes are TRBV5-1 and TRBJ1-2; TRBD1 agrees at 9 bases. Germline values: CDR1 SGHRS, CDR2 YFSETQ. The CDR3 runs 16 residues. With 6 bases clipped from V and 5 bases from J, the junction kept 14 bases outside the gene matches. The CDR3 loop reads CASKTGFDRGEYGYTF. CDR3 in DNA: TGCGCCAGCAAGACCGGTTTTGACAGGGGGGAATATGGCTACACCTTC.

Notes on this clone: Additional DNA sequences in this sample encode the identical CDR3. This chain joins TRBV6-1 and TRBJ2-3; 15 bases are shared with TRBD2. Germline V CDR1 and CDR2: MNHNS, SASEGT. This CDR3 has 15 amino acids. The V gene end was trimmed by 6 bases and the J gene end by 4 bases; junction bases not matched to a gene: 2. The CDR3 reads CASSGLAGGPDTQYF. CDR3 in DNA: TGTGCCAGCAGCGGACTAGCGGGAGGGCCAGATACGCAGTATTTT.

This sequence joins TRBV9 and TRBJ1-3; 9 positions match TRBD1. The CDR3 runs to 14 residues. Unmatched junction bases numbered 6, after V lost 4 bases and J lost 7 bases. The germline V gene has CDR1 SGDLS and CDR2 YYNGEE. CDR3 DNA: TGTGCCAGCAGCCCACAGGGGGCGTCGAACACCATATATTTT. Amino acids: CASSPQGASNTIYF. The full variable domain, with the rest looked up from reference TRBV9 and TRBJ1-3, is DSGVTQTPKHLITATGQRVTLRCSPRSGDLSVYWYQQSLDQGLQFLIQYYNGEERAKGNILERFSAQQFPDLHSELNLSSLELGDSALYFCASSPQGASNTIYFGEGSWLTVV.

The J gene is TRBJ2-7, the V gene TRBV4-1; 10 nucleotides agree with TRBD2. Trimming cost V 1 base and J 2 bases; bases outside gene matches: 2. The germline CDR1 and CDR2 sequences are MGHRA and YSYEKL. The CDR3 has 15 residues. CDR3 region: CASSQGGTSAYEQYF. The CDR3 coding sequence is TGCGCCAGCAGCCAAGGAGGGACTAGCGCCTACGAGCAGTACTTC.

The chain recombines TRBV5-1 with TRBJ1-5; 11 bases fit TRBD1. This CDR3 is built from 15 residues. CDR1 is SGHRS, CDR2 YFSETQ, per germline. J was trimmed by 2 bases and V by 9 bases; bases with no gene match: 7. CDR3 in DNA: TGCGCCATCAGGGACAGGGGGGTTCGCAATCAGCCCCAGCATTTT. It translates to CAIRDRGVRNQPQHF.

V gene TRBV19 combines with J gene TRBJ1-5; a possible D gene is TRBD1 (5 bases). The CDR3 covers 18 residues. From germline, CDR1 is LNHDA and CDR2 SQIVND (reference sequence). V was cut by 4 bases and J by 2 bases, with 21 bases left in between. In DNA, the CDR3 is TGTGCCAGTAGTAGCGGGACGGCAGTCGGGAGGGGCAATCAGCCCCAGCATTTT. Amino acid sequence: CASSSGTAVGRGNQPQHF.

V and J are TRBV19 and TRBJ1-3; D is undetermined. Per the germline V gene, CDR1 is LNHDA and CDR2 is SQIVND (reference sequence). V was trimmed by 1 base and J by 0 bases, leaving 7 bases between them. This CDR3 has 15 amino acids. The CDR3 loop is CASSIVGSSGNTIYF. CDR3 DNA: TGTGCCAGTAGTATAGTAGGGAGCTCTGGAAACACCATATATTTT. Combining the CDR3 with reference TRBV19 and TRBJ1-3 gives the whole variable domain DGGITQSPKYLFRKEGQNVTLSCEQNLNHDAMYWYRQDPGQGLRLIYYSQIVNDFQKGDIAEGYSVSREKKESFPLTVTSAQKNPTAFYLCASSIVGSSGNTIYFGEGSWLTVV.

The rearrangement joins TRBV7-2 to TRBJ1-3; a weak D match, TRBD1 (5 bases). Trimming took off 1 base at V and 2 bases at J, with 12 bases between the two ends. From germline, CDR1 is SGHTA and CDR2 FQGNSA. The CDR3 extends over 16 amino acids. In DNA, the CDR3 is TGTGCCAGCAGCTTAGTGATCGGAGGGGCTGGAAACACCATATATTTT. As protein: CASSLVIGGAGNTIYF.

This sequence joins TRBV29-1 and TRBJ1-2; D is unresolved. Germline CDR1 is SQVTM and CDR2 is ANQGSEA. V gave up 1 base and J gave up 7 bases, with 13 bases separating them. The CDR3 is made up of 13 amino acids. In nucleotides, the CDR3 is TGCAGCGTTGAAGGCGGATTCTCTCGTGGCTACACCTTC. This translates into CSVEGGFSRGYTF. Together with reference TRBV29-1 and TRBJ1-2, the CDR3 gives the full variable domain: SAVISQKPSRDICQRGTSLTIQCQVDSQVTMMFWYRQQPGQSLTLIATANQGSEATYESGFVIDKFPISRPNLTFSTLTVSNMSPEDSSIYLCSVEGGFSRGYTFGSGTRLTVV.

The J gene is TRBJ2-1, the V gene TRBV4-3, with 8 bases matching TRBD1. Per the germline V gene, CDR1 is LGHNA and CDR2 is YSLEER. The length of the CDR3 is 16 residues. The V and J ends lost 1 base and 7 bases, in that order; junction bases with no gene match: 9. The CDR3 spells CASSQGHRGAGNEQFF. The DNA for the CDR3 is TGCGCCAGCAGCCAAGGCCACAGGGGGGCAGGTAATGAGCAGTTCTTC.

The chain recombines TRBV19 with TRBJ2-7; 10 nucleotides align to TRBD2. This CDR3 contains 15 residues. The germline CDR1 and CDR2 sequences are LNHDA and SQIVND (reference sequence). The ends lost 3 bases at V and 6 bases at J; junction bases unmatched: 8. CDR3 in amino acids: CASSIPGLAKGEQYF. CDR3 coding DNA: TGTGCCAGTAGTATCCCGGGACTAGCGAAAGGCGAGCAGTACTTC.

V is TRBV5-1 and J is TRBJ1-4, with D possibly matching TRBD1 (6 bases). The CDR3 is made up of 17 amino acids. V dropped 1 base and J dropped 1 base, with 14 bases sitting between them. The germline gives CDR1 SGHRS, CDR2 YFSETQ. For the CDR3, the DNA is TGCGCCAGCAGCTTGAGAGGGGGAAGGGGAACTAATGAAAAACTGTTTTTT. Translated: CASSLRGGRGTNEKLFF. The complete variable domain, with remaining parts taken from reference TRBV5-1 and TRBJ1-4, reads KAGVTQTPRYLIKTRGQQVTLSCSPISGHRSVSWYQQTPGQGLQFLFEYFSETQRNKGNFPGRFSGRQFSNSRSEMNVSTLELGDSALYLCASSLRGGRGTNEKLFFGSGTQLSVL.

The rearrangement joins TRBV4-2 to TRBJ2-2; TRBD1 agrees at 9 bases. The CDR3 runs 18 residues. Germline-derived CDR1 and CDR2 are LGHNA and YNFKEQ. V gave up 0 bases and J gave up 3 bases; unmatched junction bases: 8. The CDR3 DNA is TGTGCCAGCAGCCAAGATCGTCCTGGACAGGGGTACACCGGGGAGCTGTTTTTT. It encodes CASSQDRPGQGYTGELFF.

This CDR3 reads CASSLEGAQETQYF. The CDR3 DNA reads as TGCGCCAGCAGCTTGGAAGGGGCTCAAGAGACCCAGTACTTC. This chain links TRBV5-1 with TRBJ2-5; D may be TRBD1 (5 bases). The CDR3 is 14 residues long. Per germline, CDR1 SGHRS and CDR2 YFSETQ. Trimming stripped 0 bases from V and 2 bases from J, with 8 bases between.

This chain joins TRBV4-1 and TRBJ1-1, with no clear D. This CDR3 spans 13 amino acids. Trimming pared 1 base from V and 8 bases from J, leaving 11 bases between. In germline, CDR1 is MGHRA, CDR2 YSYEKL. The CDR3 region is CASSQVEAREAFF. CDR3 nucleotides: TGCGCCAGCAGCCAAGTCGAGGCCCGGGAAGCTTTCTTT.

The J gene is TRBJ2-3, the V gene TRBV5-4; TRBD2 might be the D (6 bases). Trimming took off 0 bases at V and 6 bases at J, with 14 bases between the two ends. Germline CDR1 SGHNT, CDR2 YYREEE (reference sequence). CDR3 length: 15 residues. The CDR3 DNA reads TGTGCCAGCAGCTTGGATAGCGGCGAGGGGGATACGCAGTATTTT. Amino acid sequence: CASSLDSGEGDTQYF.

The chain recombines TRBV7-9 with TRBJ1-1; TRBD1 aligns across 7 bases. The germline V gene has CDR1 SEHNR and CDR2 FQNEAQ (reference sequence). CDR3 length equals 15 residues. The junction had 7 bases not matched to a gene; V was cut back by 5 bases and J by 1 base. This chain's CDR3 is CASSQGWTGNTEAFF. DNA for the CDR3: TGTGCCAGCAGCCAAGGATGGACAGGGAACACTGAAGCTTTCTTT. Variable domain in full (rest from reference TRBV7-9 and TRBJ1-1): DTGVSQNPRHKITKRGQNVTFRCDPISEHNRLYWYRQTLGQGPEFLTYFQNEAQLEKSRLLSDRFSAERPKGSFSTLEIQRTEQGDSAMYLCASSQGWTGNTEAFFGQGTRLTVV.

The rearrangement joins TRBV6-1 to TRBJ1-4, with D tentatively TRBD1 (6 bases). V lost 3 bases and J lost 7, with 12 bases in between. This CDR3 region has 14 residues. The germline gives CDR1 MNHNS, CDR2 SASEGT. CDR3 region: CASSDRGGGEKLFF. CDR3 nucleotides: TGTGCCAGCAGTGACAGGGGTGGAGGTGAAAAACTGTTTTTT.

V and J are TRBV29-1 and TRBJ1-2, with D maybe TRBD1 (6 bases). CDR3 length: 17 amino acids. Germline V gene sequence: CDR1 SQVTM, CDR2 ANQGSEA. Trimming removed 7 bases from V and 3 bases from J, with 27 bases in between. The CDR3 sequence: CSALPTIRDISDYGYTF. In DNA form, the CDR3 reads TGCAGCGCCTTGCCAACAATCCGGGACATATCAGACTATGGCTACACCTTC.

The rearrangement links TRBV27 to TRBJ2-7, with 11 positions matching TRBD1. CDR1 and CDR2 (germline): MNHEY, SMNVEV (reference sequence). The J segment lost 7 bases and the V segment lost 2 bases, leaving 7 bases of the junction unmatched. The CDR3 has 15 residues. This CDR3 reads CASSLRGQGVLEQYF. The DNA of the CDR3 is TGTGCCAGCAGTTTAAGGGGACAGGGGGTTTTAGAGCAGTACTTC.

This chain links TRBV10-1 with TRBJ1-4, with TRBD1 identical over 7 bases. The V gene's germline CDR1 is WNHNN and CDR2 SYGVQD (reference sequence). CDR3 size: 12 residues. V gave up 4 bases and J gave up 7 bases; unmatched junction bases: 0. As DNA, the CDR3 is TGCGCCAGCAGTGGACAGGGTGAAAAACTGTTTTTT. Amino acids: CASSGQGEKLFF.

The V and J genes are TRBV6-5 and TRBJ2-7, with 9 positions matching TRBD2. Germline-derived CDR1 and CDR2 are MNHEY and SVGAGI. The CDR3 totals 15 residues. Trimming at V came to 6 bases and at J to 2 bases, leaving 8 bases not matched to a gene. In DNA, the CDR3 is TGTGCCAGCAGCCCCCGACTAGCGGCTACCTACGAGCAGTACTTC. Protein sequence: CASSPRLAATYEQYF.

The rearrangement uses TRBV30 and TRBJ1-3; D possibly corresponds to TRBD1 (5 bases). Per germline, CDR1 GTSNPN and CDR2 SVGIG (reference sequence). This CDR3 spans 13 amino acids. Trimming pared 4 bases from V and 2 bases from J, leaving 9 bases between. The CDR3 DNA reads as TGTGCCTGGACGTCAGGGACTGGAAACACCATATATTTT. Translated, it gives CAWTSGTGNTIYF.

The V and J genes are TRBV4-3 and TRBJ1-2; tentative D call: TRBD1 (5 bases). This CDR3 has 17 amino acids. With 0 bases removed from V and 4 bases from J, the gap between germline ends came to 18 bases. The germline V gene has CDR1 LGHNA and CDR2 YSLEER. The CDR3 region is CASSQDPMGGSGYGYTF. The DNA of the CDR3 is TGCGCCAGCAGCCAAGATCCCATGGGGGGGAGCGGCTATGGCTACACCTTC.